A selection of T cell receptor beta chains follows, all from one sample in a study of T cell responses to AZD1222 COVID-19 vaccine. Only in-frame clones appear in the TCRdb table, and some are missing; sequencing was by immunoSEQ multiplex PCR. The sample holds 100,000 or so clones, 70% to 90% seen once. Sequenced here: peripheral blood, sampled on day 0 of AZD1222 vaccination. These receptors came from an adult in good health. Each CDR3 is given with its conserved first and last residue. Each record gives: V gene, D gene, clone size, CDR3 length, J gene, CDR3 protein, CDR3 DNA. D genes are given only for firm matches. Size is stated for part of the rows, as once, few or many counts, or as a class when the clone is expanded.

TRBV6-5	NA	NA	11	TRBJ1-1	CASNRNTEAFF	TGTGCCAGCAATCGGAACACTGAAGCTTTCTTT
TRBV11-3	NA	NA	13	TRBJ1-3	CASSLRSGNTIYF	TGTGCCAGCAGCTTACGATCTGGAAACACCATATATTTT
TRBV9	NA	NA	15	TRBJ1-5	CASSATGMSNQPQHF	TGTGCCAGCAGCGCGACAGGTATGTCCAATCAGCCCCAGCATTTT
TRBV5-1	TRBD1	once	14	TRBJ2-1	CASSRGLSYNEQFF	TGCGCCAGCAGTAGGGGGCTCTCCTACAATGAGCAGTTCTTC
TRBV6-2/TRBV6-3	NA	NA	19	TRBJ2-2	CASSYSMGTPFTNTGELFF	TGTGCCAGCAGTTACTCGATGGGGACACCTTTTACGAACACCGGGGAGCTGTTTTTT
TRBV3-1/TRBV3-2	NA	NA	16	TRBJ2-2	CASSRPTGANTGELFF	TGTGCCAGCAGCCGCCCGACAGGAGCTAACACCGGGGAGCTGTTTTTT
TRBV9	TRBD1	NA	15	TRBJ1-2	CASSPRPGTGGGYTF	TGTGCCAGCAGCCCACGTCCCGGGACAGGGGGCGGCTACACCTTC
TRBV7-2	NA	NA	15	TRBJ1-6	CASSPRTVWNSPLHF	TGTGCCAGCAGCCCGCGGACAGTTTGGAATTCACCCCTCCACTTT
TRBV10-3	TRBD1	NA	13	TRBJ2-2	CAIKTGGTGELFF	TGTGCCATCAAGACAGGGGGGACCGGGGAGCTGTTTTTT
TRBV5-4	TRBD1	NA	15	TRBJ2-7	CASSKDRAQPYEQYF	TGTGCCAGCAGCAAAGACAGGGCCCAGCCCTACGAGCAGTACTTC
TRBV18	NA	NA	13	TRBJ2-5	CASSPGPQETQYF	TGTGCCAGCTCACCTGGGCCCCAAGAGACCCAGTACTTC
TRBV5-1	TRBD1	NA	14	TRBJ2-5	CASSPRTGAETQYF	TGTGCCAGCAGCCCCCGGACAGGGGCAGAGACCCAGTACTTC
TRBV6-6	TRBD1	NA	13	TRBJ1-2	CASSQRTGVGYTF	TGTGCCAGCAGTCAGCGTACAGGGGTCGGCTACACCTTC
TRBV6-6	TRBD2	NA	16	TRBJ2-3	CASSIRSGGAHDTQYF	TGTGCCAGCAGTATTCGGTCCGGGGGGGCGCACGATACGCAGTATTTT
TRBV9	TRBD1	NA	15	TRBJ2-3	CASSVTGTGGDTQYF	TGTGCCAGCAGCGTGACCGGGACAGGGGGAGATACGCAGTATTTT